These T cell receptor beta chains were read from a single sample in a study of blood T cell repertoires in COVID-19. Clones were read by immunoSEQ multiplex PCR, and TCRdb kept only the in-frame ones, dropping some. The table records 90,000 to 120,000 clones, 70% to 90% of them present only once. The sample consisted of peripheral blood. These receptor sequences come from a man aged 35-49 years with active or convalescent COVID-19. CDR3s include the opening cysteine and the closing phenylalanine or tryptophan.

V | CDR3
TRBV10-3 | CAISVTMVTDTQYF
TRBV3-1/TRBV3-2 | CASSQGLAPVEQYF
TRBV5-1 | CASSSDRVNEKLFF
TRBV7-2 | CASSASSGQETQYF
TRBV19 | CASSLSGVYTEAFF
TRBV7-2 | CASSLGVVAGDYTQYF
TRBV2 | CASGLAGSRGEQFF
TRBV12-3/TRBV12-4 | CASSKGDTGELFF
TRBV1 | CTSSHASVGNDTQYF
TRBV4-3 | CASSPGLTGGPYNEQFF
TRBV5-1 | CASSLNRLGIDTQYF
TRBV5-3 | CARSISTGTGGGLKSGELFF
TRBV2 | CASRGHSGTGGSYTF
TRBV5-4 | CASSSSDRGTRNEQFF
TRBV6-2/TRBV6-3 | CASSFNPRTSGGYEQYF
TRBV6-2/TRBV6-3 | CASSLGPGEEYF
TRBV5-4 | CASSLQGAGGMQFF